The source of this T cell receptor beta chain is a study of Graves' ophthalmopathy and Graves' hyperthyroidism. Study-wide points: Ophthalmopathy progression predictions by the model showed around 72% specificity and roughly 70% sensitivity. A classifier, a 13-signature model, separated ophthalmopathy from stable hyperthyroidism with 87.88% sensitivity and about 83% specificity.

RNA served as the template for amplifying TCR beta CDR3 regions. First-round RT-PCR employed HTBI primers, with a second-round multiplex PCR after it. From the multiplex PCR reads, TCRdb called clonotypes with MiXCR, one entry per CDR3 protein. The data show around 660,000 distinct CDR3 sequences, about two fifths seen once. Many counts were recorded for this clonotype. Its specificity is not known. Moderate-to-severe activity, CAS ≥3, NOSPECS ≥4 and a duration under 3 months were seen in donors with ophthalmopathy. Patients were excluded if they had other autoimmune diseases or uncontrolled infections, and likewise if pregnancy or lactation applied. The germline V and J ends were trimmed by 7 bases and 5 bases, with 17 bases remaining between them. The CDR3 extends over 14 amino acids.

The sample taken for sequencing was peripheral blood. This TCR came from an adult man with Graves' ophthalmopathy. This rearrangement joins TRBV12-3 or TRBV12-4 to TRBJ1-2; tentatively, D is TRBD1 (6 bases). CDR3 coding DNA: TGTGCCAGCACCCACGACAGGCCTCCGTATGGCTACACCTTC. Translation gives CASTHDRPPYGYTF.